The 20 T cell receptor beta chains below were found in one sample sequenced in a study of blood T cell repertoires in COVID-19. Only in-frame clones appear in the TCRdb table, and some are missing; sequencing was by immunoSEQ multiplex PCR. The sample shows 150,000 to 200,000 clones, less than 85% of them seen only once. Sequencing was performed on peripheral blood. These receptors were taken from a human donor with acute or convalescent COVID-19. The donor label of this sample is uncertain.

The chain couples TRBV7-3 to TRBJ2-2, with D tentatively TRBD2 (6 bases). The CDR3 covers 15 residues. Germline CDR1 is SGHTA and CDR2 is FQGTGA. Trimming stripped 5 bases from V and 7 bases from J, with 17 bases between. CDR3 amino acids: CASSPSTRSGGELFF. CDR3 DNA: TGTGCCAGCAGCCCCTCGACTAGATCGGGCGGGGAGCTGTTTTTT. Variable domain in full (rest from reference TRBV7-3 and TRBJ2-2): GAGVSQTPSNKVTEKGKYVELRCDPISGHTALYWYRQSLGQGPEFLIYFQGTGAADDSGLPNDRFFAVRPEGSVSTLKIQRTERGDSAVYLCASSPSTRSGGELFFGEGSRLTVL.

The genes are TRBV19 and TRBJ1-5; no clear D gene. Between the trimmed V and J ends, which lost 3 bases and 0 bases, there was a span of 9 bases. Germline V lookup: CDR1 LNHDA, CDR2 SQIVND (reference sequence). The CDR3 covers 15 residues. The CDR3 loop is CASSMSEASNQPQHF. CDR3 in DNA: TGTGCCAGTAGTATGTCAGAGGCTAGCAATCAGCCCCAGCATTTT.

This clone was observed once. V usage is TRBV10-3 and J usage is TRBJ2-7; TRBD1 matches 12 bases. The CDR3 consists of 14 residues. In germline, CDR1 is ENHRY, CDR2 SYGVKD. V shed 10 bases and J 4 bases; nucleotides not matched to a gene: 8. This CDR3 is CATGTGGAGYEQYF. The CDR3 DNA reads as TGTGCCACCGGGACAGGGGGCGCGGGGTACGAGCAGTACTTC.

In its sample, this clone ranks as medium-sized (0.01 to 0.1%). The chain carries TRBV5-8 and TRBJ1-2; TRBD1 agrees at 11 bases. Germline V CDR1 and CDR2: SGHTS, YDEGEE. This CDR3 has 16 amino acids. V lost 4 bases, J lost 3 bases, and 8 bases stayed unmatched. CDR3 DNA: TGTGCCAGCAGCGGGGGACAGGGGGGCTACGACTATGGCTACACCTTC. Protein sequence: CASSGGQGGYDYGYTF.

A single count supports this clone. V and J are TRBV9 and TRBJ1-2; D gene uncertain. Germline values: CDR1 SGDLS, CDR2 YYNGEE. This CDR3 is 14 amino acids long. V shed 0 bases and J shed 7 bases, with 13 bases lying between them. CDR3 coding DNA: TGTGCCAGCAGCGTAGTTTCGGAGTTGGGTGGCTACACCTTC. It encodes CASSVVSELGGYTF. Using reference TRBV9 and TRBJ1-2 for the parts outside the CDR3, the full variable domain is DSGVTQTPKHLITATGQRVTLRCSPRSGDLSVYWYQQSLDQGLQFLIQYYNGEERAKGNILERFSAQQFPDLHSELNLSSLELGDSALYFCASSVVSELGGYTFGSGTRLTVV.

The J gene is TRBJ1-2, the V gene TRBV28; 8 nucleotides agree with TRBD1. The V and J ends lost 2 bases and 5 bases, in that order; junction bases with no gene match: 7. This CDR3 has 15 amino acids. Germline CDR1 and CDR2: MDHEN and SYDVKM. CDR3 sequence reads: CASSLPDRGGYGYTF. The CDR3 nucleotides read TGTGCCAGCAGTTTACCTGACAGGGGTGGGTATGGCTACACCTTC.

This chain links TRBV6-2 or TRBV6-3 with TRBJ1-2; a possible D gene is TRBD1 (6 bases). The CDR3 covers 18 residues. V gave up 2 bases and J gave up 4 bases, with 23 bases separating them. Germline CDR1 and CDR2: MNHEY and SVGEGT. The chain's CDR3 is CASSYPTGGSFDFYGYTF. Here the CDR3 DNA reads TGTGCCAGCAGTTACCCGACAGGCGGAAGCTTCGACTTCTATGGCTACACCTTC.

V gene TRBV3-1 (or the pseudogene TRBV3-2) combines with J gene TRBJ1-6, with D tentatively TRBD1 (5 bases). This CDR3 comprises 17 residues. The germline V gene encodes CDR1 LGHDT and CDR2 YNNKEL (reference sequence). V lost 1 base and J 0 bases, leaving 10 bases between the germline ends. The CDR3 DNA sequence: TGTGCCAGCAGCCAAGGCACAGGACACTCCTATAATTCACCCCTCCACTTT. It specifies CASSQGTGHSYNSPLHF.

The chain uses TRBV7-2 and TRBJ2-2; 9 bases fit TRBD1. With 1 base clipped from V and 4 bases from J, the junction kept 10 bases outside the gene matches. CDR3 size: 18 residues. Germline V lookup: CDR1 SGHTA, CDR2 FQGNSA. The CDR3 nucleotides read TGTGCCAGCAGCTTAGTTCTTGGGACAGGGAGTCGCACCGGGGAGCTGTTTTTT. The encoded protein is CASSLVLGTGSRTGELFF. Based on the CDR3 plus reference TRBV7-2 and TRBJ2-2, the full variable domain is GAGVSQSPSNKVTEKGKDVELRCDPISGHTALYWYRQSLGQGLEFLIYFQGNSAPDKSGLPSDRFSAERTGGSVSTLTIQRTQQEDSAVYLCASSLVLGTGSRTGELFFGEGSRLTVL.

The genes are TRBV2 and TRBJ1-5; 7 positions match TRBD1. J gave up 7 bases and V 7 bases, and 10 bases lay outside the gene matches. CDR1 is SNHLY and CDR2 is FYNNEI in the germline V gene. The CDR3 extends over 14 amino acids. This CDR3 is CASNYRGPSQPQHF. The CDR3 DNA reads TGTGCCAGCAACTACAGGGGCCCGTCCCAGCCCCAGCATTTT.

This chain joins TRBV30 and TRBJ1-1, with D perhaps matching TRBD1 (5 bases). V was pared by 7 bases and J by 0 bases, with 15 bases between. CDR1 and CDR2 (germline): GTSNPN, SVGIG (reference sequence). This CDR3 contains 14 residues. The CDR3 DNA sequence: TGTGCCTCGACCAATTGGGGGGTGAACACTGAAGCTTTCTTT. Its translation is CASTNWGVNTEAFF.

CDR3 loop: CASSLIDREETQYF. The CDR3 bases are TGCGCCAGCAGCTTGATCGACAGGGAGGAGACCCAGTACTTC. The gene calls are TRBV5-1 and TRBJ2-5; 7 bases map to TRBD1. CDR3 length: 14 amino acids. Germline values: CDR1 SGHRS, CDR2 YFSETQ. V gave up 1 base and J gave up 5 bases; unmatched junction bases: 5.

The chain carries TRBV5-1 and TRBJ1-1, with 9 nucleotides matching TRBD1. CDR3 size: 17 residues. V was pared by 4 bases and J by 3 bases, with 13 bases of the junction left unmatched. CDR1 and CDR2 from the germline V gene are SGHRS and YFSETQ. The CDR3 DNA follows: TGCGCCAGCAGCCTGATATTAACCGGGACAGGGTACACTGAAGCTTTCTTT. It translates to CASSLILTGTGYTEAFF.

The gene calls are TRBV6-1 and TRBJ1-6; 7 bases are shared with TRBD1. The CDR3 runs to 18 residues. In germline, CDR1 is MNHNS, CDR2 SASEGT. After removal of 2 bases from V and 5 bases from J, the junction contained 12 bases not matched to a gene. The CDR3 reads CASSEFTRGSLNNSPLHF. In DNA form, the CDR3 reads TGTGCCAGCAGTGAATTTACCAGGGGGTCGTTAAATAATTCACCCCTCCACTTT.

V and J are TRBV18 and TRBJ1-1; a possible D gene is TRBD1 (6 bases). Trimming removed 2 bases from V and 0 bases from J, with 10 bases in between. The CDR3 has 15 amino acids. Germline V gene data show CDR1 as KGHSH and CDR2 as LQKENI. The CDR3 sequence: CASSPEQGMNTEAFF. CDR3 nucleotides: TGTGCCAGCTCACCAGAACAGGGTATGAACACTGAAGCTTTCTTT.

The chain employs TRBV3-1 (or the pseudogene TRBV3-2) and TRBJ1-1, with 7 bases that match TRBD1. CDR1 and CDR2 from the germline V gene are LGHDT and YNNKEL (reference sequence). Trimming at V came to 4 bases and at J to 2 bases, leaving 16 bases not matched to a gene. CDR3 length: 18 amino acids. CDR3 nucleotide sequence: TGTGCCAGCAGCCGGTTAGGGGGCAGACCTAAGGGTAACACTGAAGCTTTCTTT. Encoded protein: CASSRLGGRPKGNTEAFF.

In nucleotides, the CDR3 is TGTGCCAGCAGCTTGGGACAGGGGATCGGAAACACTGAAGCTTTCTTT. Amino acids: CASSLGQGIGNTEAFF. J is TRBJ1-1 and V is TRBV5-4, with 8 bases fitting TRBD1. CDR1 SGHNT and CDR2 YYREEE come from the germline V gene (reference sequence). The CDR3 extends over 16 amino acids. With V trimmed by 0 bases and J by 2 bases, 6 bases remained unmatched.

This rearrangement joins TRBV19 to TRBJ1-5, with TRBD1 matching over 9 bases. This CDR3 spans 17 amino acids. Germline-derived CDR1 and CDR2 are LNHDA and SQIVND (reference sequence). Trimming cost V 5 bases and J 2 bases; bases outside gene matches: 10. CDR3 sequence: CASSSGGQGRGNQPQHF. CDR3 sequence (DNA): TGTGCCAGTAGTTCAGGAGGACAGGGGCGAGGCAATCAGCCCCAGCATTTT.

Note on this clone: The junction does not match germline at one end; this may be a read error. V and J are TRBV5-1 and TRBJ1-6; 7 positions match TRBD1. Germline assignment: CDR1 SGHRS and CDR2 YFSETQ. This CDR3 spans 15 amino acids. The CDR3, as DNA: TGCGCCAGCAGCTTGGGGACAGGCTATAATTCACCCCCCCACTTT. Translating it yields CASSLGTGYNSPPHF.

V is TRBV25-1 and J is TRBJ2-2; a weak D match, TRBD1 (5 bases). The V and J ends lost 4 bases and 1 base respectively, with 7 bases between them. The V gene's germline CDR1 is MGHDK and CDR2 SYGVNS. The CDR3 is 14 residues long. The chain's CDR3 is CASSVQVNTGELFF. The CDR3 DNA sequence: TGTGCCAGCAGTGTACAGGTGAACACCGGGGAGCTGTTTTTT.